This T cell receptor beta chain was found in a study of vaccination and CD4 T cells after COVID-19. The sample's treatment: approximately nine-day PBMC culture with coronavirus spike peptide pools or control peptides (ViraFEST assay). After removal of 6 bases from V and 7 bases from J, the junction contained 15 bases not matched to a gene. The CDR3 loop spans 14 amino acids. From germline, CDR1 is DFQATT and CDR2 SNEGSKA (reference sequence). Cultured CD4+ T cell DNA was sequenced using the Oncomine TCR Beta short-read assay. CD4+ T cells were cultured, and genomic DNA was extracted from them. Using its own MiXCR run on the PCR reads, TCRdb lists one record per CDR3 protein. Among tens of thousands of distinct CDR3 sequences listed, under 65% were seen once. A note on this clonotype: The antigen is unknown.

The V gene is TRBV20-1, the J gene TRBJ2-7; 7 nucleotides align to TRBD1. The specimen sequenced was CD4+ T cells from blood, cultured in vitro. This TCR came from a human donor who had recovered from COVID-19. In nucleotides, the CDR3 is TGCAGTGCCAAGAGACAGGGTCGGAGGTGGGAGCAGTACTTC. Its protein is CSAKRQGRRWEQYF.